This TCR beta chain was found in a study of T cell responses to AZD1222 COVID-19 vaccine. Turning to the study itself: Combined were second doses at about 4 or about 12 weeks. Findings and caveats of the study: Most donors were white British and more were female, and clonal diversity was possibly underestimated. Along spike, vaccine-associated CD4 TCRs were found throughout, with dominance at 160-218 and 743-854. The repertoires were collected only after the peak T cell response.

This clone turned up a few times. As yet, its antigen is unknown. Some clones are missing from TCRdb's copy, which holds only in-frame ones; the method was immunoSEQ multiplex PCR. The sample has around 87,000 clones, 85% to 90% seen once; the top ten hold 10%. Germline loops: CDR1 KGHSH, CDR2 LQKENI. Trimming took 4 bases from V and 4 from J; bases not matched to a gene: 3. The CDR3 covers 14 residues. The sequence was obtained from an adult in good health. The material was peripheral blood, obtained on day 0 of AZD1222 vaccination. V usage is TRBV18 and J usage is TRBJ2-7, with 11 bases that match TRBD2. The DNA of the CDR3 is TGTGCCAGCTCACAAGGGACTAGCGGTTACGAGCAGTACTTC. Protein sequence: CASSQGTSGYEQYF.